This section outlines one T cell receptor beta chain sequence together with its context. Antigen specificity is unknown. Trimming cost V 1 base and J 0 bases, with 7 bases left between them. CDR3 size: 15 residues. Looked up from germline, CDR1 is MNHNS and CDR2 is SASEGT. The data stem from a study of T cell responses to AZD1222 COVID-19 vaccine. Study outcomes and limitations: Breadth and depth of Spike-specific TCRs rose after two AZD1222 doses. Only after the peak T cell response were repertoires sampled.

TCRdb keeps only in-frame clones here, not all; method: immunoSEQ multiplex PCR. This sample has over 120,000 clones, with 93% found just once. This clonotype originated in an adult who had recovered from COVID-19. The rearrangement uses TRBV6-1 and TRBJ2-4, with no clear D. Sequencing was performed on peripheral blood, taken after recovery from COVID-19. The CDR3 protein is CASSEVGLAKNIQYF. The CDR3 DNA is TGTGCCAGCAGTGAAGTGGGTCTAGCCAAAAACATTCAGTACTTC.